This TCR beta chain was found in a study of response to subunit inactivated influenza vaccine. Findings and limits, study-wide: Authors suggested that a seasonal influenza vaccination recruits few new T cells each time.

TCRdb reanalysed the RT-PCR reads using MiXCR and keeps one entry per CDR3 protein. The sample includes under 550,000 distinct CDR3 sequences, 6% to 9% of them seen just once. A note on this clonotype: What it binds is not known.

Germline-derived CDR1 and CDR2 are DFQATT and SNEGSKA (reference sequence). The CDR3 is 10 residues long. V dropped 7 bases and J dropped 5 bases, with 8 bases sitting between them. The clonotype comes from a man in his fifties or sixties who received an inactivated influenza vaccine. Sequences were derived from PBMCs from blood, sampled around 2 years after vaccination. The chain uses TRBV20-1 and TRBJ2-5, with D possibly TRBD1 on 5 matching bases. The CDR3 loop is CSGYRETQYF. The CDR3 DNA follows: TGCAGTGGGTACAGGGAGACCCAGTACTTC.